Below are 22 T cell receptor beta chains sequenced from a single sample in a study of control samples from healthy donors and cancer patients (dated by TCRdb to between 2020 and 2021). To prepare the library, the immunoSEQ multiplex PCR assay was applied. Sourced from immuneACCESS, this table was stored by TCRdb with only in-frame sequences that have V and J called. A share of the clones is absent; for the studies checked, an unresolved V gene accounts for under half, and the remainder has no known explanation. For this sample there are some 130,000 clones; approximately 94% appear just once. The ten largest make up approximately 4% of the sample. The sequenced sample was blood. The receptors come from a man in his thirties or forties in good health.

The chain couples TRBV5-1 to TRBJ1-2; D not certain. This CDR3 has 14 amino acids. V shed 4 bases and J shed 2 bases, with 12 bases lying between them. CDR1 and CDR2 (germline): SGHRS, YFSETQ. This CDR3 is CASSNPEGNYGYTF. The CDR3 nucleotides are TGCGCCAGCAGCAATCCTGAAGGGAACTATGGCTACACCTTC.

This chain joins TRBV7-3 and TRBJ2-2; 7 nucleotides match TRBD1. The CDR3 is 13 residues long. V lost 4 bases to trimming and J lost 7 bases; unmatched junction nucleotides: 3. The germline gives CDR1 SGHTA, CDR2 FQGTGA. CDR3 amino acids: CASSSTGNGELFF. DNA for the CDR3: TGTGCCAGCAGCTCGACAGGGAACGGGGAGCTGTTTTTT.

This chain uses TRBV4-3 with TRBJ1-4; no firm D call. Trimming pared 3 bases from V and 7 bases from J, leaving 12 bases between. The CDR3 has 14 amino acids. The germline V gene encodes CDR1 LGHNA and CDR2 YSLEER. In nucleotides, the CDR3 is TGCGCCAGCAGCCAGGGGTCTGTGGGTGAAAAACTGTTTTTT. Translating gives CASSQGSVGEKLFF.

The chain joins TRBV28 to TRBJ2-7; D may be TRBD1 (6 bases). Trimming cost V 6 bases and J 4 bases, with 10 bases left between them. The CDR3 spans 12 residues. Germline V lookup: CDR1 MDHEN, CDR2 SYDVKM. The CDR3 nucleotides are TGTGCCAGCAGAGGACAGATATACGAGCAGTACTTC. Protein product: CASRGQIYEQYF.

This chain connects TRBV9 to TRBJ1-2; D might be TRBD1 (5 bases). Germline V gene data show CDR1 as SGDLS and CDR2 as YYNGEE. The CDR3 has 15 residues. Trimming left V 3 bases short and J 2 bases short, with 14 bases between. This CDR3 is CASSAVPGPNYGYTF. The CDR3 bases are TGTGCCAGCAGCGCGGTCCCGGGACCGAACTATGGCTACACCTTC.

This chain connects TRBV19 to TRBJ2-2, with D perhaps TRBD1 or TRBD2 (5 bases each). Germline CDR1 and CDR2: LNHDA and SQIVND (reference sequence). CDR3 size: 14 residues. The V end lost 10 bases, the J end lost 1 base, and 13 bases lay between the germline ends. The CDR3 DNA is TGTGCCACCCAGGGCGGGCGGAACACCGGGGAGCTGTTTTTT. It codes for CATQGGRNTGELFF.

There are a few counts of this clone. The chain is built from TRBV6-2 or TRBV6-3 and TRBJ2-7; no firm D call. V dropped 6 bases and J dropped 7 bases, with 16 bases sitting between them. The germline CDR1 and CDR2 sequences are MNHEY and SVGEGT. The CDR3 has 13 residues. The CDR3 sequence is CASSPSEMGEQYF. Written as DNA, the CDR3 is TGTGCCAGCAGCCCCAGCGAGATGGGGGAGCAGTACTTC.

The chain employs TRBV19 and TRBJ1-1; TRBD1 agrees at 8 bases. V trimming: 6 bases; J trimming: 4 bases; junction bases outside the gene matches: 4. Germline V gene data show CDR1 as LNHDA and CDR2 as SQIVND (reference sequence). This CDR3 has 13 residues. The CDR3 DNA reads as TGTGCCAGTAGCGACAGGGGCGGCACTGAAGCTTTCTTT. This encodes CASSDRGGTEAFF.

The V gene is TRBV27, the J gene TRBJ2-5, with D unclear. V was clipped by 2 bases and J by 7 bases, with 11 bases between them. Germline CDR1 MNHEY, CDR2 SMNVEV (reference sequence). The CDR3 contains 13 residues. The CDR3 region is CASSLGIPGTQYF. For the CDR3, the DNA is TGTGCCAGCAGTTTAGGAATCCCGGGGACCCAGTACTTC.

The chain is built from TRBV27 and TRBJ2-7, with D possibly matching TRBD1 (6 bases). V was pared by 8 bases and J by 0 bases, with 11 bases between. The CDR3 extends over 13 amino acids. Germline CDR1 and CDR2: MNHEY and SMNVEV (reference sequence). The CDR3 spells CASRQAFSYEQYF. The DNA for the CDR3 is TGTGCCAGCCGACAGGCCTTCTCCTACGAGCAGTACTTC.

The chain recombines TRBV5-5 with TRBJ2-3; D remains unclear. CDR3 length equals 12 residues. Germline loops: CDR1 SGHKS, CDR2 YYEKEE (reference sequence). V shed 4 bases and J shed 5 bases, with 8 bases lying between them. The CDR3 sequence is CASSASGDTQYF. DNA of the CDR3: TGTGCCAGCAGCGCATCAGGAGATACGCAGTATTTT.

The rearrangement uses TRBV18 and TRBJ2-2; D gene ambiguous. Germline CDR1 KGHSH, CDR2 LQKENI. The CDR3 is 15 amino acids. Between the trimmed V and J ends, which lost 1 base and 5 bases, there was a span of 11 bases. This chain's CDR3 is CASSPRLEGTGELFF. For the CDR3, the DNA is TGTGCCAGCTCACCACGCCTTGAAGGGACCGGGGAGCTGTTTTTT.

This chain joins TRBV4-2 and TRBJ2-7; 8 nucleotides align to TRBD1. CDR1 LGHNA and CDR2 YNFKEQ come from the germline V gene. V gave up 3 bases and J gave up 2 bases; unmatched junction bases: 6. The CDR3 extends over 15 amino acids. CDR3 DNA sequence: TGTGCCAGCAGCCAGACAGGGGAACTCCCCTACGAGCAGTACTTC. Encoded protein: CASSQTGELPYEQYF.

The chain couples TRBV7-8 to TRBJ1-6; D is possibly TRBD1 (5 bases). Germline lookup yields CDR1 SGHVS and CDR2 FQNEAQ. The ends were cut back, 5 bases at V and 6 bases at J, with 14 bases in the middle. The CDR3 contains 15 residues. CDR3 nucleotide sequence: TGTGCCAGCAGCGCGCGCAGGGACTTTAATTCACCCCTCCACTTT. Its translation is CASSARRDFNSPLHF.

The chain combines TRBV5-1 with TRBJ1-5, with no clear D. Trimming removed 0 bases at V and 0 bases at J, with 7 bases between. There are 15 residues in the CDR3. CDR1 and CDR2 (germline): SGHRS, YFSETQ. The CDR3 nucleotides read TGCGCCAGCAGCTTGGCCGGTAATAGCAATCAGCCCCAGCATTTT. Translation: CASSLAGNSNQPQHF.

The V gene is TRBV4-1, the J gene TRBJ2-7; D is possibly TRBD2 (5 bases). CDR3 length: 14 residues. Trimming removed 0 bases at V and 4 bases at J, with 10 bases between. Germline loops: CDR1 MGHRA, CDR2 YSYEKL. The CDR3 DNA reads as TGCGCCAGCAGCCAAGATCCGGGATCGTACGAGCAGTACTTC. The encoded protein is CASSQDPGSYEQYF.

This clone was found once. The gene calls are TRBV11-3 and TRBJ1-5; D remains ambiguous. In germline, CDR1 is SGHNT, CDR2 YENEEA. The CDR3 extends over 17 amino acids. Trimming removed 1 base at V and 0 bases at J, with 13 bases between. The chain's CDR3 is CASSLVDGGNSNQPQHF. CDR3 coding DNA: TGTGCCAGCAGCTTAGTGGACGGTGGGAATAGCAATCAGCCCCAGCATTTT.

V and J are TRBV6-2 or TRBV6-3 and TRBJ1-5; TRBD1 might be the D (5 bases). CDR1 and CDR2 (germline): MNHEY, SVGEGT. The CDR3 has 17 amino acids. With 2 bases removed from V and 0 bases from J, the gap between germline ends came to 14 bases. The CDR3 spells CASSYAAGRGSNQPQHF. CDR3 nucleotide sequence: TGTGCCAGCAGTTACGCGGCAGGGAGGGGTAGCAATCAGCCCCAGCATTTT.

This clone appeared once. The V gene is TRBV14, the J gene TRBJ2-7; D unresolved. Trimming shortened V by 2 bases and J by 5 bases, and 13 bases separated the two germline ends. This CDR3 has 14 amino acids. Germline values: CDR1 SGHDN, CDR2 FVKESK. The chain's CDR3 is CASSQRVGRDEQYF. Here the CDR3 DNA reads TGTGCCAGCAGCCAAAGAGTAGGTAGGGACGAGCAGTACTTC.

The chain carries TRBV30 and TRBJ1-1, with 7 bases identical to TRBD1. Germline V gives CDR1 GTSNPN, CDR2 SVGIG (reference sequence). Trimming cost V 5 bases and J 0 bases; bases outside gene matches: 3. The CDR3 covers 13 residues. As DNA, the CDR3 is TGTGCCTGGTCGACAGGGCTGAACACTGAAGCTTTCTTT. Protein sequence: CAWSTGLNTEAFF.

As DNA, the CDR3 is TGTGCCTGGAGATGGGGGATGAATGAGCAGTTCTTC. Amino acid sequence: CAWRWGMNEQFF. The V and J genes are TRBV30 and TRBJ2-1, with D possibly being TRBD1 or TRBD2 (5 bases each). Trimming left V 3 bases short and J 7 bases short, with 10 bases between. The CDR3 length is 12 residues. Germline assignment: CDR1 GTSNPN and CDR2 SVGIG (reference sequence).

V is TRBV4-3 and J is TRBJ1-1; no definite D call. The CDR3 has 16 residues. Per the germline V gene, CDR1 is LGHNA and CDR2 is YSLEER. The ends were cut back, 3 bases at V and 0 bases at J, with 14 bases in the middle. Here the CDR3 DNA reads TGCGCCAGCAGCCATAGACCGGGAAACATGAACACTGAAGCTTTCTTT. Residues: CASSHRPGNMNTEAFF.